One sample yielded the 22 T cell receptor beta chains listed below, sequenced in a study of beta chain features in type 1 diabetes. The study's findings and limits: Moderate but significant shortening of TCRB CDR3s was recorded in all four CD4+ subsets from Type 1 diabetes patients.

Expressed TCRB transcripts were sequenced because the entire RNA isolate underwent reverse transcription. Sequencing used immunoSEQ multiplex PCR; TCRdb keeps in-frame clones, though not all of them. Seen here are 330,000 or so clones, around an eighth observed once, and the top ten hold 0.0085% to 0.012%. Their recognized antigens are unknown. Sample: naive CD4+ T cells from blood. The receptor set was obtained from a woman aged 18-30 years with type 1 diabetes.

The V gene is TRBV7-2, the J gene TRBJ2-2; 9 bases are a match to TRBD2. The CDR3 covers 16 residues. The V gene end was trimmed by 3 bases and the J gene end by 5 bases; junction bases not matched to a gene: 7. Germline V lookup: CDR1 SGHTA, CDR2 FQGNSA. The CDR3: CASSFSSLAGTGELFF. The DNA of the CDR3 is TGTGCCAGCAGCTTCTCGTCCCTAGCGGGAACCGGGGAGCTGTTTTTT.

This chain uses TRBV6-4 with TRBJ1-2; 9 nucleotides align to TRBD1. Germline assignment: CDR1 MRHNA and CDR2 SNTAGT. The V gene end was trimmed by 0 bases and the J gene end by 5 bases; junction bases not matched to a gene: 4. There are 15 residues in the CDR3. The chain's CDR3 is CASSDSGTGFYGYTF. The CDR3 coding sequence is TGTGCCAGCAGTGACTCGGGGACAGGGTTTTATGGCTACACCTTC.

The CDR3 DNA sequence: TGTGCCAGCATCGGGACTAGCGGGAGAGGGAATACGCAGTATTTT. This codes for CASIGTSGRGNTQYF. The genes are TRBV11-2 and TRBJ2-3, with 14 nucleotides matching TRBD2. CDR3 size: 15 residues. The trim removed 7 bases at V and 7 bases at J, leaving 7 bases unmatched. Germline V gene sequence: CDR1 SGHAT, CDR2 FQNNGV.

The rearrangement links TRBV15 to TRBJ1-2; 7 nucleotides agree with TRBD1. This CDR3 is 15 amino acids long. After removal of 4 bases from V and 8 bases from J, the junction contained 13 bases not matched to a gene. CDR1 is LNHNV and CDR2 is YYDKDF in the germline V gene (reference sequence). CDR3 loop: CATSTSGRGLGGYTF. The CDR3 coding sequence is TGTGCCACCAGCACTTCGGGAAGGGGGCTGGGGGGCTACACCTTC.

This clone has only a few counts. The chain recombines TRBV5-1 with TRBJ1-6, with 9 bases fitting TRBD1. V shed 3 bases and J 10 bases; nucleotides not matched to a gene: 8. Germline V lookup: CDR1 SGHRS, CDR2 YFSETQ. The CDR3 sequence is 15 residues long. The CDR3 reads CASSSRAGQGSPLHF. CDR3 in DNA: TGCGCCAGCAGCTCGAGGGCGGGACAGGGATCACCCCTCCACTTT.

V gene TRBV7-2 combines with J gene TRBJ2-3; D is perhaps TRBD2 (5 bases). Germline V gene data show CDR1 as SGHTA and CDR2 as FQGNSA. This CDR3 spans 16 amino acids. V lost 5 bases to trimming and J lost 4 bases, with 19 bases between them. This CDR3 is CASSRSRARGSDTQYF. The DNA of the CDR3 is TGTGCCAGCAGCCGATCCAGAGCTCGGGGTTCAGATACGCAGTATTTT.

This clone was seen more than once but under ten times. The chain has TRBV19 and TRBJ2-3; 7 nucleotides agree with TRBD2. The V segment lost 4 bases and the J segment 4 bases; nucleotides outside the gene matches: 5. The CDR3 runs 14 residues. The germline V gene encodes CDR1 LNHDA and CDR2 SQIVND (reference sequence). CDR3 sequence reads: CASSTATSPDTQYF. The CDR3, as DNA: TGTGCCAGTAGTACCGCGACTAGCCCAGATACGCAGTATTTT.

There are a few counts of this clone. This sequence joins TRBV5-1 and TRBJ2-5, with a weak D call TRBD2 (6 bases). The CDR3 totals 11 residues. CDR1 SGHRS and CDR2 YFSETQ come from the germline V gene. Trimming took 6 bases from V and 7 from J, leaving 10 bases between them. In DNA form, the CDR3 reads TGCGCCAGCAATGCGGAGGGGACCCAGTACTTC. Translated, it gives CASNAEGTQYF.

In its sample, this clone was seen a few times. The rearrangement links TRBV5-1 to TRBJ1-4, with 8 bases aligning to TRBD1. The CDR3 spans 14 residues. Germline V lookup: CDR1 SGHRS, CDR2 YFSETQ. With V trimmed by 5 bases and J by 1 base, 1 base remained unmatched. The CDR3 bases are TGCGCCAGCAGAACAGGGGGAACTAATGAAAAACTGTTTTTT. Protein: CASRTGGTNEKLFF.

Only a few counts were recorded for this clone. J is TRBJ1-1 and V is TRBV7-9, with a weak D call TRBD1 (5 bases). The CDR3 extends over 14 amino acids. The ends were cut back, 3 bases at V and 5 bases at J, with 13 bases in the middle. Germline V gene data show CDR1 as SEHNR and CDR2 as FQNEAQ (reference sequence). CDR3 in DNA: TGTGCCAGCAGCTTTGGGGGGGTAAAAACTGAAGCTTTCTTT. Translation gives CASSFGGVKTEAFF.

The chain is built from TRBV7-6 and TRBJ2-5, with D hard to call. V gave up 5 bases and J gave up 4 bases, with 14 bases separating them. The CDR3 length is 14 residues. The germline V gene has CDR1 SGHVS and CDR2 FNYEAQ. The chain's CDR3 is CASSTFRIGETQYF. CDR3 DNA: TGTGCCAGCAGCACTTTCAGGATTGGAGAGACCCAGTACTTC. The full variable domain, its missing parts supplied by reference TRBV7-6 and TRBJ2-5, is GAGVSQSPRYKVTKRGQDVALRCDPISGHVSLYWYRQALGQGPEFLTYFNYEAQQDKSGLPNDRFSAERPEGSISTLTIQRTEQRDSAMYRCASSTFRIGETQYFGPGTRLLVL.

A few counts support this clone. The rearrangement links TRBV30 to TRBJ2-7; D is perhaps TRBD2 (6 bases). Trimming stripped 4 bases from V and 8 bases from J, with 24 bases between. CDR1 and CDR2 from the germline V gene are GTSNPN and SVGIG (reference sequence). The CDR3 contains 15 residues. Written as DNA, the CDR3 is TGTGCCTGGACCCACGGATTCCCGGGAGCAGGTCAGCAGTACTTC. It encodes CAWTHGFPGAGQQYF.

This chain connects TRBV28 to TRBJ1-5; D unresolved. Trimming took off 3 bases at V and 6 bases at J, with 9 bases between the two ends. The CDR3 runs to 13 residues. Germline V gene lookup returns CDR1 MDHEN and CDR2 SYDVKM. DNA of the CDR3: TGTGCCAGCAGTTTCCGAGGTGGTCAGCCCCAGCATTTT. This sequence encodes CASSFRGGQPQHF.

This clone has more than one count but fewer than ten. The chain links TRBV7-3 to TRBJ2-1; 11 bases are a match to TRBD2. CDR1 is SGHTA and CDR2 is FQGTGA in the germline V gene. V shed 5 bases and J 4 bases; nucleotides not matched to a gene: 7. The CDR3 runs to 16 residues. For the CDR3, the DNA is TGTGCCAGCAGCCCCACTGGGACTAGCGGATACAATGAGCAGTTCTTC. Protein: CASSPTGTSGYNEQFF.

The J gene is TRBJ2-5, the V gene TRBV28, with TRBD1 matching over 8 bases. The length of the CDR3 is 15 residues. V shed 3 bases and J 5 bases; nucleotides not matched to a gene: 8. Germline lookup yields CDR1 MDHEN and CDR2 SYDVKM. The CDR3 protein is CASSFTTGGFETQYF. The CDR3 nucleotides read TGTGCCAGCAGTTTCACAACAGGGGGTTTTGAGACCCAGTACTTC.

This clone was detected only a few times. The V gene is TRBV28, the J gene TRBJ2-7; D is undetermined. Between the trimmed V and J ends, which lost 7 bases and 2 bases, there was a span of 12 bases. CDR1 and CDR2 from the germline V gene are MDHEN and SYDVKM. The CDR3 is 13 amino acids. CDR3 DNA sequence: TGTGCCAGCACCCCGGGTAGGCCCTACGAGCAGTACTTC. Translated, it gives CASTPGRPYEQYF.

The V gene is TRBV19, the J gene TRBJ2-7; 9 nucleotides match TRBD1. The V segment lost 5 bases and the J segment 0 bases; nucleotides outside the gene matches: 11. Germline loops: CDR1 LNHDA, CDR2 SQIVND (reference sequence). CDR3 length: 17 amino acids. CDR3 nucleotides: TGTGCCAGTAGTCGATATACCGGGACAGGGCACTCCTACGAGCAGTACTTC. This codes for CASSRYTGTGHSYEQYF.

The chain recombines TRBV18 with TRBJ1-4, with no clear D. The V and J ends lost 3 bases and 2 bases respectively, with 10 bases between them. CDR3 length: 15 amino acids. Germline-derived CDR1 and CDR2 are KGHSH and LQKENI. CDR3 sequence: CASSPRGVTNEKLFF. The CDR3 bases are TGTGCCAGCTCACCGCGGGGAGTCACTAATGAAAAACTGTTTTTT. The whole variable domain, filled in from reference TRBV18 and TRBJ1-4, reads NAGVMQNPRHLVRRRGQEARLRCSPMKGHSHVYWYRQLPEEGLKFMVYLQKENIIDESGMPKERFSAEFPKEGPSILRIQQVVRGDSAAYFCASSPRGVTNEKLFFGSGTQLSVL.

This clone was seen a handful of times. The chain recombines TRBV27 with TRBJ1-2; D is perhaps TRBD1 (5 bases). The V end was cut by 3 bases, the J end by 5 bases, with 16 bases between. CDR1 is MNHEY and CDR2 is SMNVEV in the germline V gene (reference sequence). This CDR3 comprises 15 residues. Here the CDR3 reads CASSLSGLLGYGYTF. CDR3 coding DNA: TGTGCCAGCAGTTTGTCAGGGCTCCTTGGGTATGGCTACACCTTC.

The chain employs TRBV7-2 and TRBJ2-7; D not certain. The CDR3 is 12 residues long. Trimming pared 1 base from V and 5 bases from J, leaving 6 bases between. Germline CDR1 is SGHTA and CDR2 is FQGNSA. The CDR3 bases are TGTGCCAGCAGCTTAGGTTTCAACGAGCAGTACTTC. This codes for CASSLGFNEQYF.

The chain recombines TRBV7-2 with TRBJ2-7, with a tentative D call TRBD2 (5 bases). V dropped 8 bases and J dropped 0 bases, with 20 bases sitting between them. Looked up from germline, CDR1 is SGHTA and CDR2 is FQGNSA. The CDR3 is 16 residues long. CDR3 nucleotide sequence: TGTGCCAGCCAACCCTGGAGTAGCGAAATCTCCTACGAGCAGTACTTC. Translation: CASQPWSSEISYEQYF.

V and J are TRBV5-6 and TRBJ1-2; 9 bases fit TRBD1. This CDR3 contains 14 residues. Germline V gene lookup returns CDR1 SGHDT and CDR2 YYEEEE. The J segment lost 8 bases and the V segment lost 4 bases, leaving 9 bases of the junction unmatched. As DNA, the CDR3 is TGTGCCAGCAGCCCCCGATGGACAGGGGCCGGCTACACCTTC. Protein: CASSPRWTGAGYTF.